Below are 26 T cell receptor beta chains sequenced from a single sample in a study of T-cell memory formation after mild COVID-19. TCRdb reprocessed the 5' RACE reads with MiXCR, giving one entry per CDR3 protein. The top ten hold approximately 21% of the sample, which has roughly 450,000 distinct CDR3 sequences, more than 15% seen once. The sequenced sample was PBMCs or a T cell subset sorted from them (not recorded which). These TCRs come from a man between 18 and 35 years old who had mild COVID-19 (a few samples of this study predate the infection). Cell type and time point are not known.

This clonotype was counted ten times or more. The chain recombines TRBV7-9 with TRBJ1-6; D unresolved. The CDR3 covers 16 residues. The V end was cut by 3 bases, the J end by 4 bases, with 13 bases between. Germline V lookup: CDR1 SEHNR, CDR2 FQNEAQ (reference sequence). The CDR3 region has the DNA TGTGCCAGCAGCTTTGCGACGACCTGGTATAATTCACCCCTCCACTTT. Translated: CASSFATTWYNSPLHF.

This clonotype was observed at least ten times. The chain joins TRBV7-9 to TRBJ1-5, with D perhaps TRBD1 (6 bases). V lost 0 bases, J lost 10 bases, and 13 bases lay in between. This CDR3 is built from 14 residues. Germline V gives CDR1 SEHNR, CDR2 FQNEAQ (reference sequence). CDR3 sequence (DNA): TGTGCCAGCAGCTTAGCAGGGGGTGGTAGACCCCAGCATTTT. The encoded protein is CASSLAGGGRPQHF.

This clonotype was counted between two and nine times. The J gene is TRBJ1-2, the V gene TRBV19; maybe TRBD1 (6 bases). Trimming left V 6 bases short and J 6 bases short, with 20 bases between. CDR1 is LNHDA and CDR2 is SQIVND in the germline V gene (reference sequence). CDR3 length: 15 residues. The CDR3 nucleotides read TGTGCCAGTAGCGATCCCTCGACGGGGGCGAATGGCTACACCTTC. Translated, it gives CASSDPSTGANGYTF.

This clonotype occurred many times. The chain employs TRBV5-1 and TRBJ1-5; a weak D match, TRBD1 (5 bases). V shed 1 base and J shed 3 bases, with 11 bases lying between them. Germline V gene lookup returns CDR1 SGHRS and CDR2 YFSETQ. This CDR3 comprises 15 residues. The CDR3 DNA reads TGCGCCAGCAGCTTGCGGGGAGGGACCAATCAGCCCCAGCATTTT. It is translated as CASSLRGGTNQPQHF.

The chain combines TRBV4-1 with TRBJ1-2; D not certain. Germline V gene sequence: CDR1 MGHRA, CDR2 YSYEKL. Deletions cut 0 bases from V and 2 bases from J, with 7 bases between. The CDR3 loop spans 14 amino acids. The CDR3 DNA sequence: TGCGCCAGCAGCCAAGATCAGACAAACTATGGCTACACCTTC. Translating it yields CASSQDQTNYGYTF.

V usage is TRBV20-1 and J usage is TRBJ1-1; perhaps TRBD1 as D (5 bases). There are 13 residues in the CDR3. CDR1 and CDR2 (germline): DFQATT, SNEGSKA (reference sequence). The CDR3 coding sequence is TGCAGCCGGAGACAGTTCTTGAACACTGAAGCTTTCTTT. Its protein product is CSRRQFLNTEAFF.

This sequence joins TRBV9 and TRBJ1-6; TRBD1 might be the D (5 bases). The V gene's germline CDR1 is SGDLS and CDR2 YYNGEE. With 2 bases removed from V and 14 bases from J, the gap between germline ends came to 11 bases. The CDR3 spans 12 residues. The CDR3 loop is CASSVNDRTLHF. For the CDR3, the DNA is TGTGCCAGCAGCGTCAACGACAGAACCCTCCACTTT.

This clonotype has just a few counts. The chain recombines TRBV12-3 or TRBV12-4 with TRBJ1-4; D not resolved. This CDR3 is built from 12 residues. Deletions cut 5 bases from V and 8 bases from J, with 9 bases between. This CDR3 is CASSALREKLFF. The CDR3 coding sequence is TGTGCCAGCAGTGCGCTTAGGGAAAAACTGTTTTTT.

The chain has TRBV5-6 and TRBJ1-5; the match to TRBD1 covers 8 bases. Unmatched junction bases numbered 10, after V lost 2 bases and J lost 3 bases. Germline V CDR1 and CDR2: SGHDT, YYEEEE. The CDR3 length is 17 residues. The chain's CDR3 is CASSFWTGTPSNQPQHF. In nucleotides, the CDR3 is TGTGCCAGCAGCTTTTGGACAGGGACGCCCTCCAATCAGCCCCAGCATTTT.

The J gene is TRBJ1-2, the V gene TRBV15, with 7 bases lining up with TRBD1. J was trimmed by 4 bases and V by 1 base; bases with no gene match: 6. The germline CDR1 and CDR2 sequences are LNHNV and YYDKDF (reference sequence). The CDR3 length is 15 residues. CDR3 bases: TGTGCCACCAGCAGAGCGAGGGGGCGAAGCTATGGCTACACCTTC. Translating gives CATSRARGRSYGYTF.

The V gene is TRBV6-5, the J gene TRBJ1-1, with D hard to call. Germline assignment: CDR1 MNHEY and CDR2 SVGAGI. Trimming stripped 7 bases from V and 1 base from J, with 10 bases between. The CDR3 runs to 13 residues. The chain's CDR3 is CASMRRENTEAFF. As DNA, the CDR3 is TGTGCCAGCATGAGACGGGAGAACACTGAAGCTTTCTTT.

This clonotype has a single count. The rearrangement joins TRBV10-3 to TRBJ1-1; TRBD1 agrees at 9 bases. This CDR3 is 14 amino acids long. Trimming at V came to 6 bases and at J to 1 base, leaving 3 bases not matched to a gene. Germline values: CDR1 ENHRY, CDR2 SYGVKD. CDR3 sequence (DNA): TGTGCCATCAGGATGGGACAGGGGAACACTGAAGCTTTCTTT. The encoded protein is CAIRMGQGNTEAFF.

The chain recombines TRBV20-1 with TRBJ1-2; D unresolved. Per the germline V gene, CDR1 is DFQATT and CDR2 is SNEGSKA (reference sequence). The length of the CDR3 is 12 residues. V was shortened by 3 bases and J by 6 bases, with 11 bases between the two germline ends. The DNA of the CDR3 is TGCAGTGCTAGTCTCGGCCAAGATGGCTACACCTTC. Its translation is CSASLGQDGYTF.

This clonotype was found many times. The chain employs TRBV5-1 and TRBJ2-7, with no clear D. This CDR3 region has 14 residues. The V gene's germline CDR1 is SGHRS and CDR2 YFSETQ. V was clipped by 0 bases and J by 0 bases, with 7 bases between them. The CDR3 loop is CASSLVPSSYEQYF. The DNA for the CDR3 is TGCGCCAGCAGCTTGGTTCCCAGCTCCTACGAGCAGTACTTC.

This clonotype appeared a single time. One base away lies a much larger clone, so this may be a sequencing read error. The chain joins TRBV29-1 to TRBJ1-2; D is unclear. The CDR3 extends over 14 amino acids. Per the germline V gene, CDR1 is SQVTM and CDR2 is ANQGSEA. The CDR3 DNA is TGCAGCGTTGAAGAAGGCGGTGCCAACTATTGCTACACCTTC. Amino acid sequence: CSVEEGGANYCYTF.

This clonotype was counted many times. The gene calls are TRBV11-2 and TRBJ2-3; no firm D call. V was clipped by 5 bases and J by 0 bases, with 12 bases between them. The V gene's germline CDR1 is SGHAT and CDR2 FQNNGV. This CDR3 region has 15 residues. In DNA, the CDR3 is TGTGCCAGCAGCCCGACACCTCTAAGCACAGATACGCAGTATTTT. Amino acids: CASSPTPLSTDTQYF.

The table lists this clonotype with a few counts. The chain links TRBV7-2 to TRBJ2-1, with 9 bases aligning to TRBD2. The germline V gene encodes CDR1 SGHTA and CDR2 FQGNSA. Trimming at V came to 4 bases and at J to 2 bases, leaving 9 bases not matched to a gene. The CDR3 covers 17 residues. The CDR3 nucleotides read TGTGCCAGCAGCTCACCCGGGGCGGGGGGGCCCTACAATGAGCAGTTCTTC. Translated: CASSSPGAGGPYNEQFF.

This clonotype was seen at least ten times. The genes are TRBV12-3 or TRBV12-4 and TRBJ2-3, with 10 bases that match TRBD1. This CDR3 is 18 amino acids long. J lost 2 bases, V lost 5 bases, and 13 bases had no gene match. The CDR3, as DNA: TGTGCCAGCAGTCGCGGGCTGACAGGGGGCTCCTCCACAGATACGCAGTATTTT. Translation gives CASSRGLTGGSSTDTQYF.

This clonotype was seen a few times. The CDR3 here is CATPDGNYGYTF. CDR3 bases: TGTGCCACCCCCGACGGGAACTATGGCTACACCTTC. The V gene is TRBV2, the J gene TRBJ1-2; D is unclear. The CDR3 loop spans 12 amino acids. Trimming shortened V by 10 bases and J by 2 bases, and 11 bases separated the two germline ends. Looked up from germline, CDR1 is SNHLY and CDR2 is FYNNEI.

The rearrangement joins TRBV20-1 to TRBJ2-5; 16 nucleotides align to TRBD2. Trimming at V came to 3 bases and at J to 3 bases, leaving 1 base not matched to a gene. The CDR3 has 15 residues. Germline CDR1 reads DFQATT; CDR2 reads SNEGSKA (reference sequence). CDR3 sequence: CSARGLAGGEETQYF. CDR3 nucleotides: TGCAGTGCTAGGGGACTAGCGGGGGGGGAAGAGACCCAGTACTTC.

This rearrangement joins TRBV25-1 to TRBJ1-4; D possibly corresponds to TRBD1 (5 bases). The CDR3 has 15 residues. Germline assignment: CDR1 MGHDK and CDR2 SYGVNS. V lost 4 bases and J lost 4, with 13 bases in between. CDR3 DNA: TGTGCCAGCAGTGTTCCCGGGAGGGGTAATGAAAAACTGTTTTTT. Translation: CASSVPGRGNEKLFF. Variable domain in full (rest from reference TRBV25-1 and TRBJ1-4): EADIYQTPRYLVIGTGKKITLECSQTMGHDKMYWYQQDPGMELHLIHYSYGVNSTEKGDLSSESTVSRIRTEHFPLTLESARPSHTSQYLCASSVPGRGNEKLFFGSGTQLSVL.

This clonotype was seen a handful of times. The CDR3 DNA reads TGTGCCAGCAGCGGCCTCGAAGGTTGGCGAGAGGCTTTCTTT. Residues: CASSGLEGWREAFF. The chain carries TRBV9 and TRBJ1-1; no clear D gene. The germline V gene has CDR1 SGDLS and CDR2 YYNGEE. V was trimmed by 3 bases and J by 11 bases, leaving 20 bases between them. This CDR3 has 14 residues.

The CDR3 nucleotides read TGTGCCAGCAGCTTAGAGGTCCGGGGCCACGGCACCGGGGAGCTGTTTTTT. Protein product: CASSLEVRGHGTGELFF. V gene TRBV7-6 combines with J gene TRBJ2-2; either TRBD1 or TRBD2 may supply D (5 bases each). This CDR3 region has 17 residues. Germline-derived CDR1 and CDR2 are SGHVS and FNYEAQ. The V and J ends lost 1 base and 4 bases respectively, with 16 bases between them.

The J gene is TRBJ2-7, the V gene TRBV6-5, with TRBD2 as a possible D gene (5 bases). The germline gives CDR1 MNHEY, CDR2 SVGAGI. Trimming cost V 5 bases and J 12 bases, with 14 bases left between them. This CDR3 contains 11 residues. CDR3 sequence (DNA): TGTGCCAGCAGTGCGGGCTCCCGTAGGTACTTC. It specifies CASSAGSRRYF.

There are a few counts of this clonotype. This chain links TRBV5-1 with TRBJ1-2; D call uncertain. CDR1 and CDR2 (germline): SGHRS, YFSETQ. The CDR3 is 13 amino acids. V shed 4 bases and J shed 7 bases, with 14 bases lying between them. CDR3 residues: CASSPDGSGGYTF. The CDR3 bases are TGCGCCAGCAGCCCTGACGGGAGTGGTGGCTACACCTTC.

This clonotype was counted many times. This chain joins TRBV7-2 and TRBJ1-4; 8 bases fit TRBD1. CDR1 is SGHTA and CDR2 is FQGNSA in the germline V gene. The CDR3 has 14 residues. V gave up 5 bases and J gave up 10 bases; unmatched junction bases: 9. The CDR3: CASSRTGISPKLFF. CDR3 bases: TGTGCCAGCAGCCGGACAGGGATTTCCCCAAAACTGTTTTTT. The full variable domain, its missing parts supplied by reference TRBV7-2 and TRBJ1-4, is GAGVSQSPSNKVTEKGKDVELRCDPISGHTALYWYRQSLGQGLEFLIYFQGNSAPDKSGLPSDRFSAERTGGSVSTLTIQRTQQEDSAVYLCASSRTGISPKLFFGSGTQLSVL.